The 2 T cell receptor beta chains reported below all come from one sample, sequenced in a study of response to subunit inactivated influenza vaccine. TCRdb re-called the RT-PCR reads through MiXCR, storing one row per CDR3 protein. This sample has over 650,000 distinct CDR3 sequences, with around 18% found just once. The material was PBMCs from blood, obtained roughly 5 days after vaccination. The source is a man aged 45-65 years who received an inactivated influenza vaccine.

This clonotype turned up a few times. DNA for the CDR3: TGTGCCAGCAGCCAAGCCCTTGGACAGGCAATTTATGGCTACACCTTC. It is translated as CASSQALGQAIYGYTF. The chain recombines TRBV7-2 with TRBJ1-2; 7 nucleotides match TRBD1. The CDR3 totals 16 residues. J was trimmed by 5 bases and V by 5 bases; bases with no gene match: 14. CDR1 and CDR2 from the germline V gene are SGHTA and FQGNSA.

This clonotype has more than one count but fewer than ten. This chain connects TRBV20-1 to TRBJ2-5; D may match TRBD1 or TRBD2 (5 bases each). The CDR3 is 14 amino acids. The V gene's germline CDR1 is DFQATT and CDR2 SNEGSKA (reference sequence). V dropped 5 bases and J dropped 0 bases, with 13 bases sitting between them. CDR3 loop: CSAAKGTNQETQYF. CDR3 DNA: TGCAGTGCTGCGAAGGGGACCAACCAAGAGACCCAGTACTTC.